This T cell receptor beta chain was retrieved from a study of Graves' ophthalmopathy and Graves' hyperthyroidism. Study-level findings and limits: Stable hyperthyroidism and ophthalmopathy were told apart by a 13-signature model, which achieved 87.88% sensitivity and roughly 80% specificity.

Amplification of TCR beta CDR3 regions used RNA transcripts. First-round RT-PCR relied on HTBI primers, and a second-round multiplex PCR came next. TCRdb used MiXCR to reprocess the multiplex PCR reads, holding one entry per CDR3 protein. Altogether about 700,000 distinct CDR3 sequences are present, about two fifths being singletons, with the ten largest covering 3.3%. Trimming took 6 bases from V and 4 from J, leaving 18 bases between them. CDR3 size: 16 residues. Germline-derived CDR1 and CDR2 are SEHNR and FQNEAQ (reference sequence). With regard to this clonotype: Its specificity is unknown.

The sequencing sample was made of peripheral blood. The chain links TRBV7-9 to TRBJ2-2; possibly TRBD1 for D (5 bases). The clonotype originates from an adult man with Graves' ophthalmopathy. DNA of the CDR3: TGTGCCAGCAGTTTAAAGTCAGGGTGGGGCACCGGGGAGCTGTTTTTT. It codes for CASSLKSGWGTGELFF.